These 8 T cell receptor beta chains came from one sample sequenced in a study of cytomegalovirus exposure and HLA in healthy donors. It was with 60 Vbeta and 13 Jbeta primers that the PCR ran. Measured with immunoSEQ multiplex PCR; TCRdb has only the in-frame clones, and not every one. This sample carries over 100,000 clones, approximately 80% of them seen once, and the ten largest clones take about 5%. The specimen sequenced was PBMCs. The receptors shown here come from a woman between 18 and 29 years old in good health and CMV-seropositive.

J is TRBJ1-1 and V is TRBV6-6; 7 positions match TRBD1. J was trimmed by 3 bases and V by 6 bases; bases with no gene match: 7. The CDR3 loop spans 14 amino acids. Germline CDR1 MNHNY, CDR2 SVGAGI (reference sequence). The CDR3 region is CASRGDSAYTEAFF. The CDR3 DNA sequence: TGTGCCAGCAGGGGGGACAGCGCCTACACTGAAGCTTTCTTT.

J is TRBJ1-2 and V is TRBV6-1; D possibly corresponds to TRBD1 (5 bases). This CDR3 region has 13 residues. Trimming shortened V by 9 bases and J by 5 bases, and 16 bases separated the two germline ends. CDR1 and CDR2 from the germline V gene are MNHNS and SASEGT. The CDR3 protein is CASAGQTRYGYTF. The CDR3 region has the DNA TGTGCCAGTGCGGGGCAGACCCGATATGGCTACACCTTC.

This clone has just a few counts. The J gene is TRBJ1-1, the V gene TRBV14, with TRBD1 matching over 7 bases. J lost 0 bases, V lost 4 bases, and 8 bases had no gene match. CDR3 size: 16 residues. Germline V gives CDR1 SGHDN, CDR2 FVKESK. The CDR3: CASSLFTRGMNTEAFF. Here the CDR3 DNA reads TGTGCCAGCAGCCTTTTCACCAGGGGGATGAACACTGAAGCTTTCTTT.

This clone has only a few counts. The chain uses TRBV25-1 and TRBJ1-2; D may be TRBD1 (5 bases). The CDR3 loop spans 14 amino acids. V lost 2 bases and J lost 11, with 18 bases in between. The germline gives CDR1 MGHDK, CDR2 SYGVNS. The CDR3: CASSEPGLLGLYTF. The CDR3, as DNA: TGTGCCAGCAGTGAACCGGGCCTACTGGGACTGTACACCTTC.

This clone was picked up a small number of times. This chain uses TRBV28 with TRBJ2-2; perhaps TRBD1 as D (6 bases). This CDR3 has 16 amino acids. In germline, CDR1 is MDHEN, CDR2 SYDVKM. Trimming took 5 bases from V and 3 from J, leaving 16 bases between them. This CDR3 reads CASSPPGQFYTGELFF. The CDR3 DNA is TGTGCCAGCAGTCCCCCAGGACAGTTTTACACCGGGGAGCTGTTTTTT.

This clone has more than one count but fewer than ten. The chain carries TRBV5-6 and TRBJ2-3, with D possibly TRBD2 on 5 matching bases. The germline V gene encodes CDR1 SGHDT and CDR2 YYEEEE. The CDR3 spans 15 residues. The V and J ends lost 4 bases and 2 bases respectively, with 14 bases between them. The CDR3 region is CASSSGPPYTDTQYF. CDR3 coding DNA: TGTGCCAGCAGCAGCGGCCCACCCTACACAGATACGCAGTATTTT.

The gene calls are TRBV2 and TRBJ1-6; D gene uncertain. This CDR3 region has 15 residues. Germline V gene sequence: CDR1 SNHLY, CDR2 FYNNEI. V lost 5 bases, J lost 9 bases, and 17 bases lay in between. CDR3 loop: CASSYGLSARSPLHF. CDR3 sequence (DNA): TGTGCCAGCAGTTATGGACTGTCGGCTCGTTCACCCCTCCACTTT.

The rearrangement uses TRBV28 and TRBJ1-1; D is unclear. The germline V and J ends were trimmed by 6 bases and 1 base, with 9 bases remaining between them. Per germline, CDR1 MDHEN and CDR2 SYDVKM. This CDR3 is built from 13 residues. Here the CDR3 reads CASRITWNTEAFF. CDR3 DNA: TGTGCCAGCAGGATAACATGGAACACTGAAGCTTTCTTT.